This T cell receptor beta chain stems from a study of blood T cell repertoires in COVID-19. Only in-frame clones appear in the TCRdb table, and some are missing; sequencing was by immunoSEQ multiplex PCR. Of around 180,000 clones listed, roughly 81% are singletons. This CDR3 contains 14 residues. Trimming shortened V by 5 bases and J by 0 bases, and 10 bases separated the two germline ends. Germline loops: CDR1 SGHTA, CDR2 FQGNSA. What was sequenced was peripheral blood. The origin of this receptor is a woman older than 75 with COVID-19, enrolled during active disease. The chain uses TRBV7-2 and TRBJ1-2; D perhaps matches TRBD1 (5 bases). The CDR3 loop reads CASSLTGSNYGYTF. The CDR3 coding sequence is TGTGCCAGCAGCCTAACAGGCTCTAACTATGGCTACACCTTC.